This T cell receptor (beta chain) was retrieved from a study of T cells after yellow fever vaccination. The wider study: Libraries from low-cell-number fractions were prepared with the SMART-Seq v4 Ultra Low Input RNA kit. Notes on the study in general: FACS-sorted repertoires could harbor abundant contaminating bulk-population clonotypes. The booster response re-showed most primary clones: more than 95% CD4, 88% CD8.

This clonotype was detected ten times or more. The antigen is not known. The CDR3 sequence is 17 residues long. Germline V gene sequence: CDR1 SEHNR, CDR2 FQNEAQ (reference sequence). V lost 5 bases to trimming and J lost 4 bases; unmatched junction nucleotides: 12. Conversion of TCR transcripts into cDNA relied on 5'RACE template switching, which added a universal primer site and UMIs. TCRdb used MiXCR to reprocess the 5' RACE reads, holding one entry per CDR3 protein. The sample consists of about 240,000 distinct CDR3 sequences, roughly 7.2% of them appearing once. The V and J genes are TRBV7-9 and TRBJ2-2; 8 bases align to TRBD1. This sample comprised CD4+ T cells sorted from PBMCs, obtained 15 days after the yellow fever booster vaccination. The TCR was taken from a young man who received the YFV17D yellow fever vaccine. CDR3 nucleotide sequence: TGTGCCAGCAGCCCCCCGGGACAGGCGCGCGGCACCGGGGAGCTGTTTTTT. Translation gives CASSPPGQARGTGELFF. Supplemented by reference TRBV7-9 and TRBJ2-2, the full variable domain reads DTGVSQNPRHKITKRGQNVTFRCDPISEHNRLYWYRQTLGQGPEFLTYFQNEAQLEKSRLLSDRFSAERPKGSFSTLEIQRTEQGDSAMYLCASSPPGQARGTGELFFGEGSRLTVL.